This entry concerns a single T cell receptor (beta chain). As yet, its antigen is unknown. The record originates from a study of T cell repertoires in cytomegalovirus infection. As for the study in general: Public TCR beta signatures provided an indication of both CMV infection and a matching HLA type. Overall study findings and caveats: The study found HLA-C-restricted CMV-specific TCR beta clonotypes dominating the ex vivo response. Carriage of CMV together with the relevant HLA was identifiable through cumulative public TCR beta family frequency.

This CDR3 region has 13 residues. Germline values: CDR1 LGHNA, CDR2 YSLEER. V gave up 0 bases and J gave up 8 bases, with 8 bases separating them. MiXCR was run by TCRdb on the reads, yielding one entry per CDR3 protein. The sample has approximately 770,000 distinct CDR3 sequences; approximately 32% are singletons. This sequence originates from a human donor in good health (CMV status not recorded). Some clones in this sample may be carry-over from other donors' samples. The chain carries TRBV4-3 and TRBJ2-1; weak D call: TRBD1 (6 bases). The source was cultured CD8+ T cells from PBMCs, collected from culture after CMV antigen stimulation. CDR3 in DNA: TGCGCCAGCAGCCAAGACAGGGGCTATGAGCAGTTCTTC. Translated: CASSQDRGYEQFF.